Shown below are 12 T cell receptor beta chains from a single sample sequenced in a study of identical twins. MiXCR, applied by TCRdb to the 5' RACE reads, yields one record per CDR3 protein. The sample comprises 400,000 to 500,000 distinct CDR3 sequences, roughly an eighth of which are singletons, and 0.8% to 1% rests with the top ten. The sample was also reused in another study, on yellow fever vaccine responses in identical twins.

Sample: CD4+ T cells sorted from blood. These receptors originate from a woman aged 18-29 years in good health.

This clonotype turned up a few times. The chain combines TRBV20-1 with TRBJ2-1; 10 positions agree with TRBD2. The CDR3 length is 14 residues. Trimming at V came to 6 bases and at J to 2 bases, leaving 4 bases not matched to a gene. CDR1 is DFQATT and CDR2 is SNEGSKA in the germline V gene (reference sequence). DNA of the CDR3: TGCAGTGCCTCAACTAGCGGGGCCTACAATGAGCAGTTCTTC. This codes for CSASTSGAYNEQFF.

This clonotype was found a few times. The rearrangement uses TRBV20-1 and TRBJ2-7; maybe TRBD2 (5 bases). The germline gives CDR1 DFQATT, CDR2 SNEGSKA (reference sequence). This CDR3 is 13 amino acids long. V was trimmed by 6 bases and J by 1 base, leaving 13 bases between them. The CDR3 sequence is CSAIKSGSYEQYF. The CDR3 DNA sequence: TGCAGTGCAATAAAAAGCGGTTCCTACGAGCAGTACTTC.

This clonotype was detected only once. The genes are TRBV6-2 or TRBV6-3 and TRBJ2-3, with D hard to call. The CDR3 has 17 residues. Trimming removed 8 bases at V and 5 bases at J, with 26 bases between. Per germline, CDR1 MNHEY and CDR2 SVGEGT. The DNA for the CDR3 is TGTGCCAGCCTCGGCCGCCTGGGGTCTCAACCGCGAGATACGCAGTATTTT. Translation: CASLGRLGSQPRDTQYF.

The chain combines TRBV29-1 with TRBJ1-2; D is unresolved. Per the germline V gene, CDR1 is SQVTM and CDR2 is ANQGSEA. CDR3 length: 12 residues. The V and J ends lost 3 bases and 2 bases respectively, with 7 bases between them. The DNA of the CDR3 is TGCAGCGTTGATTCGGGGAACTATGGCTACACCTTC. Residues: CSVDSGNYGYTF.

This CDR3 is CSADPLHSGQQFF. In DNA form, the CDR3 reads TGCAGTGCTGATCCCCTTCATTCGGGACAACAGTTCTTC. V gene TRBV20-1 combines with J gene TRBJ2-1; TRBD1 might be the D (6 bases). The CDR3 consists of 13 residues. The V end lost 5 bases, the J end lost 13 bases, and 21 bases lay between the germline ends. Germline V lookup: CDR1 DFQATT, CDR2 SNEGSKA (reference sequence).

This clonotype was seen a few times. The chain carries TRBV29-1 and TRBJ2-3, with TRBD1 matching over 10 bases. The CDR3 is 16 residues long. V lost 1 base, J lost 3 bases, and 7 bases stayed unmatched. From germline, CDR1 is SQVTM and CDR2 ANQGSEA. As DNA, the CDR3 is TGCAGCGTTGAAGGCCCCCGGGACAGGGGAACAGATACGCAGTATTTT. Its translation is CSVEGPRDRGTDTQYF.

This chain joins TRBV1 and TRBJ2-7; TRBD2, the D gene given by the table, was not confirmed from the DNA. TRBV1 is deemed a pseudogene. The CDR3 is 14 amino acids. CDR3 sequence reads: CTNSHQGRSYEQYF. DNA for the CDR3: TGCACCAACTCCCACCAGGGGAGGTCCTACGAGCAGTACTTC.

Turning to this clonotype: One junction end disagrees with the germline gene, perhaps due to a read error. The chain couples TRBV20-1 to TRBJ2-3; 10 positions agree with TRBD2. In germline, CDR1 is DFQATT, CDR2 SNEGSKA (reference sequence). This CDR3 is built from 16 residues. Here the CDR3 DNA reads TGCTGTGCTAGTCCCCTAGCGGGGGCCAGCACAGATACGCAGTATTTT. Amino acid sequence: CCASPLAGASTDTQYF.

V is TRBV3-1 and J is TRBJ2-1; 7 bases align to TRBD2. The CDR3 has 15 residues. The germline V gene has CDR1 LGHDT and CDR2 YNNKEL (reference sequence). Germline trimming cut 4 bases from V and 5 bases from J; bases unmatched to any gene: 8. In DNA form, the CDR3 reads TGTGCCAGCAGCCTAGGGTGGGAGGGACACAATGAGCAGTTCTTC. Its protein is CASSLGWEGHNEQFF.

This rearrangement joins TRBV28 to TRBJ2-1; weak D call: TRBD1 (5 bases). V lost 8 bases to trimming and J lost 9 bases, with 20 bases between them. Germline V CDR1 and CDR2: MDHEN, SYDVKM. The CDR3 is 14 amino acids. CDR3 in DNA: TGTGCCAGCCACGACGCCAGGGCGGTGGGTGAGCAGTTCTTC. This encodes CASHDARAVGEQFF.

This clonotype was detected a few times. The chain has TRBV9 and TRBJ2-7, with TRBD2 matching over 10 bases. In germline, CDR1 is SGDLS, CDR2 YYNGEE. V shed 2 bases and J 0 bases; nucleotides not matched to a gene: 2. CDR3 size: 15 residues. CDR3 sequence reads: CASSVSGGYSYEQYF. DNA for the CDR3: TGTGCCAGCAGCGTTAGCGGGGGGTACTCCTACGAGCAGTACTTC.

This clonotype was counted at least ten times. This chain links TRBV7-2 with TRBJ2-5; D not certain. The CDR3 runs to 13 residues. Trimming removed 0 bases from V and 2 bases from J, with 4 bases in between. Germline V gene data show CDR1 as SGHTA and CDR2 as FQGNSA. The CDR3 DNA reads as TGTGCCAGCAGCTTAGCCAGGCAAGAGACCCAGTACTTC. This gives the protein CASSLARQETQYF.